This is a list of T cell receptor beta chains from one sample in a study of siplizumab effects on memory and regulatory T cells. Assay: immunoSEQ multiplex PCR; the TCRdb copy retains only in-frame clones and omits some. This sample has some 73,000 clones, with roughly 93% found just once. The sequenced material came from CD8+ T cells sorted from blood. The receptor source for this set is a human donor in good health. Both conserved end residues are part of each CDR3. Each record gives: V gene, J gene, clone size, D gene, CDR3 DNA, CDR3 protein. A D gene is named only where the DNA matches it firmly. Only some rows state a clone size, as once, few, many or a class for expanded clones.

TRBV6-5	TRBJ2-2	-	-	TGTGCCAGCAGTCGCAGGGAAGAGGCCGGGGAGCTGTTTTTT	CASSRREEAGELFF
TRBV29-1	TRBJ1-2	-	-	TGCAGCGTGCAGGGACAAGACTATGGCTACACCTTC	CSVQGQDYGYTF
TRBV14	TRBJ1-1	few	-	TGTGCCAGCAGGGACAGATTATACCCTGAAGCTTTCTTT	CASRDRLYPEAFF
TRBV7-6	TRBJ2-1	-	-	TGTGCCAGCAGCTCGATTAATGGAGAGGCCGGTGGTGAGCAGTTCTTC	CASSSINGEAGGEQFF
TRBV5-6	TRBJ1-3	-	TRBD1	TGTGCCAGCAGCAAGACAGGGGTCTCTGGAAACACCATATATTTT	CASSKTGVSGNTIYF
TRBV19	TRBJ1-4	once	-	TGTGCCAGTAGTATAGCTCTGAACGACGGGGCTAATGAAAAACTGTTTTTT	CASSIALNDGANEKLFF
TRBV9	TRBJ1-4	-	-	TGTGCCAGCAGCGGTAGTATTGCAACTAATGAAAAACTGTTTTTT	CASSGSIATNEKLFF
TRBV4-3	TRBJ1-1	once	-	TGCGCCAGCAGCCAAGACAGGGTCCCAAGGTTAGCTTTCTTT	CASSQDRVPRLAFF
TRBV5-1	TRBJ2-7	-	TRBD2	TGCGCCAGCAGCTTGGAGGGACTAGCTTTCGAGCAGTACTTC	CASSLEGLAFEQYF
TRBV6-4	TRBJ2-4	-	-	TGTGCGAACAGGGCGGCCGGCAAAAACATTCAGTACTTC	CANRAAGKNIQYF
TRBV4-1	TRBJ2-7	-	-	TGCGCCAGCAGCCAAGAACAGGGAAGGGCCAGCTCCTACGAGCAGTACTTC	CASSQEQGRASSYEQYF
TRBV19	TRBJ1-1	once	-	TGTGCCAGTAGACCGGGATCGGGGAACACTGAAGCTTTCTTT	CASRPGSGNTEAFF
TRBV19	TRBJ1-2	-	-	TGTGCCAGTAGTAACGGGGCCTATGGCTACACCTTC	CASSNGAYGYTF
TRBV28	TRBJ1-5	-	-	TGTGCCAGCAGTTTGTATCCGGGGATGGGCAATCAGCCCCAGCATTTT	CASSLYPGMGNQPQHF
TRBV27	TRBJ2-4	-	-	TGTGCCAGCAGGAACACCAGGGGGGTAGGGAGCATTCAGTACTTC	CASRNTRGVGSIQYF
TRBV2	TRBJ1-3	-	-	TGTGCCAGCAGACCTTCTGGAAACACCATATATTTT	CASRPSGNTIYF
TRBV4-2	TRBJ2-7	-	TRBD2	TGTGCCAGCAGCCAAGGACTAGCCACCTACGAGCAGTACTTC	CASSQGLATYEQYF
TRBV15	TRBJ1-2	-	TRBD1	TGTGCCACCAGCAGATCAGGGACAGACTATGGCTACACCTTC	CATSRSGTDYGYTF
TRBV27	TRBJ1-5	-	-	TGTGCCAGCAGCGGGTTTGGCAATCAGCCCCAGCATTTT	CASSGFGNQPQHF
TRBV6-6	TRBJ1-1	-	-	TGTGCCAGCAGTAGGGGAGTGGAGACTGAAGCTTTCTTT	CASSRGVETEAFF
TRBV9	TRBJ2-2	-	-	TGTGCCAGCAGCCCAACGACTGGGACCACCTCCGGGGAGCTGTTTTTT	CASSPTTGTTSGELFF
TRBV19	TRBJ2-1	-	-	TGTGCGACTTCCGAGTTCAGCTACAATGAGCAGTTCTTC	CATSEFSYNEQFF
TRBV4-1	TRBJ2-3	-	-	TGCGCCAGCAGCCAACTAGACGGGGCGGCAGATACGCAGTATTTT	CASSQLDGAADTQYF
TRBV5-1	TRBJ2-1	once	-	TGCGCCAGCAGCTTGAGTGAATCTAACAATGAGCAGTTCTTC	CASSLSESNNEQFF
TRBV21-1	TRBJ2-2	-	-	TGTGCCAGCAGCAAGGGGAGGGGGCGCACCGGGGAGCTGTTTTTT	CASSKGRGRTGELFF
TRBV5-4	TRBJ1-2	-	-	TGTGCCAGCAGCTTAGGTGAGGAAACTTATGGCTACACCTTC	CASSLGEETYGYTF
TRBV4-1	TRBJ1-3	-	-	TGCGCCAGCAGCCAAGGAGACACCTCTGGAAACACCATATATTTT	CASSQGDTSGNTIYF
TRBV5-5	TRBJ2-5	-	-	TGTGCCAGCAGCCCCGACAGTTACCAAGAGACCCAGTACTTC	CASSPDSYQETQYF
TRBV10-2	TRBJ2-7	once	TRBD2	TGCGCCAGCAGCACTAGCGGGGGTTACGAGCAGTACTTC	CASSTSGGYEQYF
TRBV11-2	TRBJ1-1	-	-	TGTGCCTGCAGCCGTACCAAACTGGAGAGCACTGAAGCTTTCTTT	CACSRTKLESTEAFF
TRBV7-9	TRBJ1-4	-	TRBD1	TGTGCCAGCAGCTTGTTGGCCGGGACAGTATCTGAAAAACTGTTTTTT	CASSLLAGTVSEKLFF
TRBV7-9	TRBJ2-7	-	TRBD1	TGTGCCAGCAGCGTGACCGGGACAGGGGTCGAGCAGTACTTC	CASSVTGTGVEQYF
TRBV10-3	TRBJ2-6	-	-	TGTGCCATCTCAGACAGCTCTGGGGCCAACGTCCTGACTTTC	CAISDSSGANVLTF
TRBV11-3	TRBJ2-7	-	-	TGTGCCAGCAGCCTTCAGGGTAACTCCTACGAGCAGTACTTC	CASSLQGNSYEQYF
TRBV19	TRBJ2-7	-	TRBD1	TGTGCCAGTAGTATGGGACAGGGAATCTACGAGCAGTACTTC	CASSMGQGIYEQYF
TRBV7-3	TRBJ2-2	-	TRBD2	TGTGCCAGCAGCTTGACTAGCGGGGGCCCCCACGGGGAGCTGTTTTTT	CASSLTSGGPHGELFF
TRBV14	TRBJ1-1	-	-	TGTGCCAGCAGCCAAGATTTTGGGGACACTGAAGCTTTCTTT	CASSQDFGDTEAFF
TRBV15	TRBJ2-1	-	-	TGTGCCACCAGCAGAGATCAAGCAGATTACAATGAGCAGTTCTTC	CATSRDQADYNEQFF
TRBV5-6	TRBJ2-7	-	-	TGTGCCAGCAGCCCCGGGCTCGTACAAGGGCTCGAGCAGTACTTC	CASSPGLVQGLEQYF
TRBV9	TRBJ1-1	-	TRBD1	TGTGCCAGCAGCTCCCGACAGGGAGACACTGAAGCTTTCTTT	CASSSRQGDTEAFF